Included here is one TCR beta chain sequence, with context. Its target is not known. The time point: week 23, last vaccination. The vaccine gave 300 ug of a 20-mer mutant IDH1 peptide subcutaneously per dose. TCRdb keeps only in-frame clones here, not all; method: immunoSEQ multiplex PCR. The sample has approximately 41,000 clones, less than 95% seen once. V was cut by 8 bases and J by 1 base, with 15 bases left in between. The CDR3 loop spans 15 amino acids. Germline-derived CDR1 and CDR2 are MNHNY and SVGAGI (reference sequence). This specimen belongs to a study of a mutant IDH1 vaccine in newly diagnosed glioma. Across the study: Vaccination started 4-6 weeks after radiotherapy alone, or with temozolomide cycles.

Findings and caveats of the study: Among patients, 90% to 95% showed immune responses induced by the vaccine.

The sequence came from a man aged 50 or older with glioma. The specimen was PBMCs, collected from a glioma patient whose treatment included an IDH1 peptide vaccine. The gene calls are TRBV6-6 and TRBJ1-3; D perhaps matches TRBD1 (5 bases). The CDR3 DNA sequence: TGTGCCAGCGGGTTGGGGCGCAGGTCTGGAAACACCATATATTTT. The encoded protein is CASGLGRRSGNTIYF.